A single sample is the source of the 21 T cell receptor beta chains below, sequenced in a study of T cell repertoires in cytomegalovirus infection. These receptors lack a known antigen. TCRdb called the reads again in MiXCR, with one record for every CDR3 protein. The repertoire holds 700,000 to 900,000 distinct CDR3 sequences, about 28% seen once, with about 12% in the top ten. The source was cultured CD8+ T cells from PBMCs, collected from culture after CMV antigen stimulation. These receptors originate from a human donor in good health (CMV status not recorded). Some clones in this sample may be carry-over from other donors' samples.

The V gene is TRBV29-1, the J gene TRBJ2-3, with D hard to call. Trimming pared 5 bases from V and 1 base from J, leaving 10 bases between. The CDR3 runs 13 residues. CDR1 and CDR2 (germline): SQVTM, ANQGSEA. The CDR3 spells CSVFSDGTDTQYF. Here the CDR3 DNA reads TGCAGCGTTTTCTCAGACGGCACAGATACGCAGTATTTT.

DNA for the CDR3: TGTGCCAGCAGCTCCACAGGGGGTGAAGCTTTCTTT. Translation gives CASSSTGGEAFF. The rearrangement links TRBV6-1 to TRBJ1-1; 8 bases agree with TRBD1. V was pared by 6 bases and J by 7 bases, with 4 bases of the junction left unmatched. The CDR3 extends over 12 amino acids. Germline assignment: CDR1 MNHNS and CDR2 SASEGT.

This clonotype was counted only a few times. The rearrangement links TRBV6-5 to TRBJ2-2; no clear D gene. V lost 0 bases and J 5 bases, leaving 13 bases between the germline ends. The CDR3 has 16 amino acids. Looked up from germline, CDR1 is MNHEY and CDR2 is SVGAGI. The CDR3 is CASSYSRLGWTGELFF. The CDR3 DNA follows: TGTGCCAGCAGTTACTCGCGGTTAGGGTGGACCGGGGAGCTGTTTTTT.

The sample holds one count of this clonotype. V and J are TRBV7-9 and TRBJ1-2; a weak D match, TRBD1 (5 bases). The CDR3 is 14 amino acids. V shed 9 bases and J shed 8 bases, with 22 bases lying between them. Germline assignment: CDR1 SEHNR and CDR2 FQNEAQ (reference sequence). The CDR3 bases are TGTGCCAGTAGGGTGGAAAGAGGGGAACGCGGCTACACCTTC. It is translated as CASRVERGERGYTF.

Only a few counts were recorded for this clonotype. This rearrangement joins TRBV7-6 to TRBJ2-7; TRBD1 aligns across 9 bases. The CDR3 consists of 15 residues. With V trimmed by 1 base and J by 3 bases, 4 bases remained unmatched. From germline, CDR1 is SGHVS and CDR2 FNYEAQ. CDR3 in amino acids: CASSLEGDRVYEQYF. The CDR3 DNA is TGTGCCAGCAGCTTAGAGGGGGACAGGGTCTACGAGCAGTACTTC.

This clonotype occurred a few times. The V gene is TRBV19, the J gene TRBJ1-1, with 9 bases matching TRBD1. This CDR3 region has 15 residues. J gave up 4 bases and V 3 bases, and 6 bases lay outside the gene matches. In germline, CDR1 is LNHDA, CDR2 SQIVND (reference sequence). The DNA of the CDR3 is TGTGCCAGTAGTATCCTCCGGGACAGGGCCACTGAAGCTTTCTTT. This sequence encodes CASSILRDRATEAFF.

This clonotype has more than one count but fewer than ten. The J gene is TRBJ1-1, the V gene TRBV12-3 or TRBV12-4; 8 bases fit TRBD1. The CDR3 length is 16 residues. The J segment lost 0 bases and the V segment lost 0 bases, leaving 3 bases of the junction unmatched. This CDR3 is CASSLAYRGMNTEAFF. In DNA, the CDR3 is TGTGCCAGCAGTTTAGCTTACAGGGGGATGAACACTGAAGCTTTCTTT.

This clonotype was observed a handful of times. This rearrangement joins TRBV6-1 to TRBJ2-2; TRBD1 is a possible D gene (5 bases). The germline V gene encodes CDR1 MNHNS and CDR2 SASEGT. Trimming took off 9 bases at V and 4 bases at J, with 12 bases between the two ends. The CDR3 has 13 amino acids. CDR3 sequence: CASPTDLTGELFF. CDR3 nucleotides: TGTGCCAGTCCGACAGATCTCACCGGGGAGCTGTTTTTT.

This clonotype was counted between two and nine times. CDR3 loop: CASSEPQGQNTEAFF. CDR3 bases: TGTGCCAGCAGCGAGCCGCAGGGCCAGAACACTGAAGCTTTCTTT. The genes are TRBV9 and TRBJ1-1; a possible D gene is TRBD1 (5 bases). V lost 3 bases, J lost 1 base, and 13 bases lay in between. The CDR3 is 15 residues long. Germline CDR1 is SGDLS and CDR2 is YYNGEE.

J is TRBJ1-1 and V is TRBV7-8; D gene ambiguous. The length of the CDR3 is 15 residues. The V gene lost 0 bases and the J gene lost 4 bases, with 12 bases spanning the gap. The germline V gene encodes CDR1 SGHVS and CDR2 FQNEAQ. CDR3: CASSLARSGSTEAFF. DNA of the CDR3: TGTGCCAGCAGCTTAGCGAGGAGTGGGAGCACTGAAGCTTTCTTT.

The rearrangement joins TRBV7-9 to TRBJ2-5; 9 bases are a match to TRBD1. This CDR3 comprises 11 residues. V lost 10 bases and J lost 5; bases outside the gene matches: 2. Per germline, CDR1 SEHNR and CDR2 FQNEAQ (reference sequence). In DNA, the CDR3 is TGTGCCACACAGGGGGCTGAGACCCAGTACTTC. This translates into CATQGAETQYF.

The CDR3 DNA is TGTGCCAGCAGCCAAGGGGGGGAGCGGGGGGGCACAGATACGCAGTATTTT. Translated: CASSQGGERGGTDTQYF. The rearrangement joins TRBV4-2 to TRBJ2-3; 9 bases are shared with TRBD2. This CDR3 comprises 17 residues. Trimming at V came to 1 base and at J to 1 base, leaving 6 bases not matched to a gene. Germline V lookup: CDR1 LGHNA, CDR2 YNFKEQ.

V and J are TRBV7-6 and TRBJ2-5; TRBD2 matches 9 bases. V shed 4 bases and J 4 bases; nucleotides not matched to a gene: 7. Germline V gene lookup returns CDR1 SGHVS and CDR2 FNYEAQ. The CDR3 is 15 residues long. The CDR3 DNA reads as TGTGCCAGCAGCTCGACCGGGACTAGCTTAGAGACCCAGTACTTC. Translation: CASSSTGTSLETQYF.

This clonotype was observed a few times. The rearrangement uses TRBV4-1 and TRBJ1-1, with D uncertain. This CDR3 is 15 amino acids long. CDR1 and CDR2 (germline): MGHRA, YSYEKL. V was pared by 1 base and J by 1 base, with 10 bases between. The CDR3 loop reads CASSQGPVENTEAFF. In nucleotides, the CDR3 is TGCGCCAGCAGCCAAGGTCCGGTTGAGAACACTGAAGCTTTCTTT.

This clonotype has a count of ten or more. This sequence joins TRBV7-2 and TRBJ2-1; D is ambiguous. The CDR3 loop spans 22 amino acids. V shed 1 base and J shed 0 bases, with 28 bases lying between them. The V gene's germline CDR1 is SGHTA and CDR2 FQGNSA. As DNA, the CDR3 is TGTGCCAGCAGCTTAGGAGAATGGGGTTTCGCCCTCGATTCTGACTCCTACAATGAGCAGTTCTTC. Protein sequence: CASSLGEWGFALDSDSYNEQFF.

In its sample, this clonotype was seen a few times. This sequence joins TRBV13 and TRBJ1-5, with D maybe TRBD1 (5 bases). Germline CDR1 reads PRHDT; CDR2 reads FYEKMQ (reference sequence). The CDR3 length is 15 residues. The V and J ends lost 5 bases and 1 base respectively, with 12 bases between them. The CDR3 DNA is TGTGCCAGCAGCCAGGGACGGTCAAGCAATCAGCCCCAGCATTTT. This sequence encodes CASSQGRSSNQPQHF.

The chain employs TRBV27 and TRBJ2-7, with D possibly being TRBD1 (6 bases). The CDR3 has 15 residues. The ends were cut back, 2 bases at V and 2 bases at J, with 13 bases in the middle. Germline V lookup: CDR1 MNHEY, CDR2 SMNVEV (reference sequence). The CDR3: CASSLQSGQAYEQYV. The CDR3 bases are TGTGCCAGCAGTTTACAATCGGGACAAGCCTACGAGCAGTACGTC.

V is TRBV6-1 and J is TRBJ2-3; 8 bases are shared with TRBD1. The J segment lost 5 bases and the V segment lost 8 bases, leaving 6 bases of the junction unmatched. In germline, CDR1 is MNHNS, CDR2 SASEGT. The length of the CDR3 is 13 residues. In DNA form, the CDR3 reads TGTGCCAGCCCCGGACAGGGAGGAGATACGCAGTATTTT. As protein: CASPGQGGDTQYF.

This clonotype was seen many times. The chain has TRBV7-9 and TRBJ2-5; no clear D. Trimming shortened V by 2 bases and J by 1 base, and 5 bases separated the two germline ends. CDR1 and CDR2 (germline): SEHNR, FQNEAQ (reference sequence). CDR3 length equals 13 residues. CDR3 nucleotide sequence: TGTGCCAGCAGCTTATACAGCCAAGAGACCCAGTACTTC. This gives the protein CASSLYSQETQYF.

Ten or more counts support this clonotype. J is TRBJ2-7 and V is TRBV6-1; the D gene is possibly TRBD2 (6 bases). In germline, CDR1 is MNHNS, CDR2 SASEGT. Trimming cost V 4 bases and J 2 bases, with 12 bases left between them. This CDR3 is built from 14 residues. The CDR3 is CASSVIGSAYEQYV. The DNA for the CDR3 is TGTGCCAGCAGTGTAATCGGGAGCGCCTACGAGCAGTACGTC.

This clonotype showed up many times. The chain joins TRBV7-2 to TRBJ1-6; the D is unclear. The CDR3 extends over 14 amino acids. Germline V gives CDR1 SGHTA, CDR2 FQGNSA. V was cut by 3 bases and J by 6 bases, with 9 bases left in between. CDR3 protein: CASSFGGSNSPLHF. The CDR3 bases are TGTGCCAGCAGCTTTGGCGGGTCTAATTCACCCCTCCACTTT.